This TCR beta chain is drawn from a study of tumor and adjacent non-tumor tissue in lung cancer. Study details: Patients were aged roughly 30 to 76, 10 men and a handful of women, stage I to III. Study results and limitations: TCR diversity was significantly greater in tumor than normal lung tissue. Normal lung showed higher cumulative top 100 clone frequency than tumor.

Three rounds of nested PCR, following a modified ARM-PCR protocol, produced the TCRbeta library. A single record per CDR3 protein comes from TCRdb applying MiXCR to the multiplex PCR reads. Of tens of thousands of distinct CDR3 sequences in the sample, approximately 68% were seen once. This clonotype was recorded only once. As yet, its antigen is unknown. This sample's RNA came from whole unsorted tissue. Distant lung tissue was collected more than 3 cm away from the tumor edge. Sequencing was done on a sample of distant non-tumor lung tissue. The receptor was derived from a woman aged 45-65 years with non-small cell lung cancer.

The CDR3 nucleotides are TGCGACACCAAGAGGGACAGGGCGGGTGGCTACACCTTC. Its protein is CDTKRDRAGGYTF. The chain recombines TRBV5-1 with TRBJ1-2; 9 positions match TRBD1. The CDR3 has 13 amino acids. Germline loops: CDR1 SGHRS, CDR2 YFSETQ.